This TCR beta chain was documented in a study of Tregs in tolerant kidney transplant recipients. Findings and caveats of the study: Expanding Tregs on activated donor B cells appeared to best identify donor-specific TCRbeta clones. Changing PCR primers prevented nucleotide comparison between some patients' samples. This study did not directly address biological reproducibility.

Data came from immunoSEQ multiplex PCR; TCRdb stores just in-frame clones and leaves some out. Of 65,000 to 85,000 clones in the sample, 91% were seen once. The nonmyeloablative bone marrow transplants came from related graft donors, with transient mixed chimerism. Unstimulated Tregs (CD4+CD25+CD127-) and CD4+CD25- non-Tregs were sorted from PBMCs. This clone was seen a single time. Its matching antigen is unknown. The material was CD4+ T cells from blood (PBMCs), obtained 24 months after the transplant. The source of this sequence is a human patient who received a combined kidney and bone marrow transplant. Some of the T cells might come from the graft donor.

CDR3: CASSIMAATAVNHRGKAFF. The CDR3 nucleotides read TGTGCCAGTAGTATAATGGCCGCGACAGCTGTAAATCATCGGGGGAAAGCTTTCTTT. The V gene is TRBV19, the J gene TRBJ1-1; D possibly corresponds to TRBD1 (5 bases). This CDR3 is 19 amino acids long. Germline loops: CDR1 LNHDA, CDR2 SQIVND (reference sequence). Trimming removed 2 bases from V and 9 bases from J, with 31 bases in between.